This TCR beta chain derives from a study of control samples from healthy donors and cancer patients. Produced via immunoSEQ multiplex PCR; TCRdb's table is partial and in-frame only. The sample consists of more than 95,000 clones, about 93% of them appearing once. Germline V gives CDR1 SNHLY, CDR2 FYNNEI. V dropped 9 bases and J dropped 4 bases, with 6 bases sitting between them. The CDR3 sequence is 11 residues long. The sequence was collected from a man in his thirties or forties in good health. This sequence joins TRBV2 and TRBJ2-2; possibly TRBD1 for D (6 bases). The sample comprised blood. CDR3 amino acids: CARGATGELFF. As DNA, the CDR3 is TGTGCCAGGGGGGCCACCGGGGAGCTGTTTTTT.